This T cell receptor (beta chain) is drawn from a study of T cells after posttransplantation cyclophosphamide. Study results and limitations: Donor CD8+ memory clones often dominated recipient blood repertoires at later times. Blood and skin or GI T cell repertoires showed limited TRB overlap. TRB clonality was highly associated with recipient CMV seropositivity and reactivation.

TCRdb's table, derived via immunoSEQ multiplex PCR, lists solely in-frame clones and lacks some. The sample contains about 43,000 clones, roughly 91% of which appear only once. Treatment was busulfan-fludarabine conditioning, a marrow graft, and cyclophosphamide on days +3 and +4. As for this clone: The antigen remains undetermined.

Between the trimmed V and J ends, which lost 0 bases and 4 bases, there was a span of 13 bases. The CDR3 totals 15 residues. The germline V gene has CDR1 SGHRS and CDR2 YFSETQ. The sample consisted of PBMCs, taken 55 to 70 days after allogeneic stem cell transplant with posttransplant cyclophosphamide. This chain links TRBV5-1 with TRBJ1-1; D not resolved. This TCR was recovered from a male patient aged 60-69 years who received an allogeneic stem cell transplant from a related donor and was CMV-positive. Some of the T cells might come from the graft donor. CDR3 protein: CASSLVGGKGTEAFF. In DNA, the CDR3 is TGCGCCAGCAGCTTGGTTGGAGGGAAAGGCACTGAAGCTTTCTTT.